Here is one TCR beta chain with its context. Only in-frame clones appear in the TCRdb table, and some are missing; sequencing was by immunoSEQ multiplex PCR. The sample shows about 100,000 clones, 75% to 90% of them seen only once. The ends lost 4 bases at V and 7 bases at J; junction bases unmatched: 7. Germline CDR1 is SQVTM and CDR2 is ANQGSEA. The CDR3 has 13 residues. These data belong to a study of blood T cell repertoires in COVID-19. Study background: Samples representing acute and convalescent COVID-19 were sourced from the United States, Italy and Spain. From T cells, B-cell-depleted T cells, or PBMCs came the material, which was cDNA or gDNA.

The TCR sequence derives from an older man with acute or convalescent COVID-19. The V and J genes are TRBV29-1 and TRBJ2-1; 7 bases are a match to TRBD1. Sequencing was carried out using peripheral blood. The CDR3 DNA sequence: TGCAGCGTTGCACAGGGGACGGTGAATGAGCAGTTCTTC. It codes for CSVAQGTVNEQFF.